This T cell receptor beta chain was obtained from a study of cytomegalovirus exposure and HLA in healthy donors. Study at large: Inside one of the first data releases sat about 85 million unique TCRs taken from HLA-typed donors.

Germline V gene sequence: CDR1 KGHSH, CDR2 LQKENI. Trimming cost V 1 base and J 3 bases; bases outside gene matches: 3. The CDR3 has 14 amino acids. This PCR relied on a set of 60 Vbeta primers and 13 Jbeta primers. Produced via immunoSEQ multiplex PCR; TCRdb's table is partial and in-frame only. The sample's table shows roughly 190,000 clones. The receptor's source is a man aged 25-40 years in good health and CMV-seronegative. The chain recombines TRBV18 with TRBJ2-7, with 7 bases identical to TRBD1. The material sequenced was PBMCs. The CDR3, as DNA: TGTGCCAGCTCACCACTTCGGGACAGCTACGAGCAGTACTTC. Translation: CASSPLRDSYEQYF.